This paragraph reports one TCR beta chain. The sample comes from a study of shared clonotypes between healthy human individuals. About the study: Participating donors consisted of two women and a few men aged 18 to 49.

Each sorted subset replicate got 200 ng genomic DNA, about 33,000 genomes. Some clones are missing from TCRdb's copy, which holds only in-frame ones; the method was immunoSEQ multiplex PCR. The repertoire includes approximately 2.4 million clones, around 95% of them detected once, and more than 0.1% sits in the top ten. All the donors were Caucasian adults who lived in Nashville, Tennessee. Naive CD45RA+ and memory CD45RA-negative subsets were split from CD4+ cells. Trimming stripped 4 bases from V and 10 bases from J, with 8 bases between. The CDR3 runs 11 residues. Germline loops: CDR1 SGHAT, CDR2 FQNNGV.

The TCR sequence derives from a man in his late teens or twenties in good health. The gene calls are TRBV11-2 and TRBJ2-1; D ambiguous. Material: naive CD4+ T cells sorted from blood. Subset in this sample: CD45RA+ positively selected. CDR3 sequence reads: CASSSAVEQFF. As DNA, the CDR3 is TGTGCCAGCAGCTCAGCCGTCGAGCAGTTCTTC.